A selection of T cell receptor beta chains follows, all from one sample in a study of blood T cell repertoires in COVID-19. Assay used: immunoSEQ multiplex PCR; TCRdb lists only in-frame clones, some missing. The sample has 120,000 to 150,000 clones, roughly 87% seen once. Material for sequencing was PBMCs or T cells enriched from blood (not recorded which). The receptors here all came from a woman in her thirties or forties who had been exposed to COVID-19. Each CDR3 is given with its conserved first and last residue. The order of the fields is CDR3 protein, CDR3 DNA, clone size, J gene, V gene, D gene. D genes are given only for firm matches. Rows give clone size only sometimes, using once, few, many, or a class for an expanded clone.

CDR3: CSVEFLDTQYF
DNA: TGCAGCGTTGAATTTCTGGATACGCAGTATTTT
size: -
J: TRBJ2-3
V: TRBV29-1
D: -

CDR3: CASSQEGDRAVEKLFF
DNA: TGTGCCAGCAGTCAGGAGGGAGACAGGGCGGTGGAAAAACTGTTTTTT
size: once
J: TRBJ1-4
V: TRBV9
D: TRBD1

CDR3: CASSYLAGVPYNEQFF
DNA: TGTGCCAGCAGTTACTTAGCGGGGGTACCCTACAATGAGCAGTTCTTC
size: -
J: TRBJ2-1
V: TRBV27
D: TRBD2

CDR3: CASSSRYEQYF
DNA: TGTGCCAGCAGTTCTCGCTACGAGCAGTACTTC
size: -
J: TRBJ2-7
V: TRBV12-3/TRBV12-4
D: -

CDR3: CASQPLDRLANGYTF
DNA: TGTGCCAGCCAACCCTTAGACAGACTTGCGAATGGCTACACCTTC
size: -
J: TRBJ1-2
V: TRBV19
D: -

CDR3: CASSERTGSGYTF
DNA: TGCGCCAGCAGCGAACGGACAGGGAGTGGCTACACCTTC
size: -
J: TRBJ1-2
V: TRBV10-2
D: TRBD1

CDR3: CASSLDPGGNNEQFF
DNA: TGCGCCAGCAGCTTGGATCCCGGCGGGAACAATGAGCAGTTCTTC
size: few
J: TRBJ2-1
V: TRBV5-1
D: -

CDR3: CASSTDSYEQYF
DNA: TGTGCCAGCAGCACGGACAGCTACGAGCAGTACTTC
size: -
J: TRBJ2-7
V: TRBV5-6
D: -

CDR3: CASSQEAGAYEQYF
DNA: TGCGCCAGCAGCCAAGAAGCGGGTGCCTACGAGCAGTACTTC
size: -
J: TRBJ2-7
V: TRBV4-3
D: -

CDR3: CASGRSSTNEKLFF
DNA: TGTGCCAGCGGCAGAAGTTCAACTAATGAAAAACTGTTTTTT
size: -
J: TRBJ1-4
V: TRBV6-5
D: -

CDR3: CASKDRDGEGYTF
DNA: TGTGCCAGCAAAGACAGGGACGGAGAAGGCTACACCTTC
size: -
J: TRBJ1-2
V: TRBV28
D: TRBD1

CDR3: CASSTPPGTGDGYTF
DNA: TGTGCCAGCAGCACCCCACCCGGGACAGGGGACGGCTACACCTTC
size: once
J: TRBJ1-2
V: TRBV7-9
D: TRBD1

CDR3: CASSRTGGAYGYTF
DNA: TGTGCCAGCAGCAGAACAGGGGGCGCTTATGGCTACACCTTC
size: -
J: TRBJ1-2
V: TRBV28
D: TRBD1

CDR3: CASSPGDRGGNTIYF
DNA: TGTGCCAGCAGCCCGGGGGACAGGGGTGGAAACACCATATATTTT
size: -
J: TRBJ1-3
V: TRBV7-6
D: TRBD1

CDR3: CASSLLISAGGKGANVLTF
DNA: TGCGCCAGCAGCTTACTTATTTCGGCAGGGGGCAAAGGGGCCAACGTCCTGACTTTC
size: -
J: TRBJ2-6
V: TRBV5-1
D: TRBD1

CDR3: CASSESRGGTDTQYF
DNA: TGCGCCAGCAGTGAGTCGAGGGGGGGGACAGATACGCAGTATTTT
size: -
J: TRBJ2-3
V: TRBV10-1
D: -

CDR3: CASRPTSGRVGELFF
DNA: TGTGCCAGCAGACCGACTAGCGGGAGAGTCGGGGAGCTGTTTTTT
size: -
J: TRBJ2-2
V: TRBV6-5
D: TRBD2

CDR3: CASSLAPGQGLGKLFF
DNA: TGTGCCAGCAGTTTAGCACCGGGACAGGGACTCGGAAAACTGTTTTTT
size: -
J: TRBJ1-4
V: TRBV27
D: TRBD1

CDR3: CASNRGPITDTQYF
DNA: TGTGCTAGCAACAGGGGGCCTATCACAGATACGCAGTATTTT
size: -
J: TRBJ2-3
V: TRBV12-5
D: TRBD1

CDR3: CASSYWDTQGAGGYTF
DNA: TGTGCCAGCAGCTACTGGGACACCCAGGGGGCGGGAGGCTACACCTTC
size: -
J: TRBJ1-2
V: TRBV5-8
D: TRBD1

CDR3: CSVGGGNGDTQYF
DNA: TGCAGCGTTGGGGGCGGGAATGGAGATACGCAGTATTTT
size: -
J: TRBJ2-3
V: TRBV29-1
D: -

CDR3: CASSYGTLGQGLSEAFF
DNA: TGTGCCAGCAGTTATGGGACGTTGGGACAGGGACTTAGCGAAGCTTTCTTT
size: -
J: TRBJ1-1
V: TRBV6-2/TRBV6-3
D: TRBD1

CDR3: CASSWAGGPMNEQFF
DNA: TGTGCCAGCAGCTGGGCGGGAGGGCCGATGAATGAGCAGTTCTTC
size: -
J: TRBJ2-1
V: TRBV5-4
D: TRBD2